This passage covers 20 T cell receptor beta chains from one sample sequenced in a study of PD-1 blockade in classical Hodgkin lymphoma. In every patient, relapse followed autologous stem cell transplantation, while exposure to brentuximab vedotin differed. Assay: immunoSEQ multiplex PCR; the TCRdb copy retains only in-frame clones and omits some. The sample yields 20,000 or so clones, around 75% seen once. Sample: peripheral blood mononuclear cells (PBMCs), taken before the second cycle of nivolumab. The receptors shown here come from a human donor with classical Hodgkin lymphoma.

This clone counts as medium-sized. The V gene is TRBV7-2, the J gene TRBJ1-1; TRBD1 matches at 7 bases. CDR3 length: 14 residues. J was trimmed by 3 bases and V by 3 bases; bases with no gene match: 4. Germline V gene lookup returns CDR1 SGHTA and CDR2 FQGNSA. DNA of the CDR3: TGTGCCAGCAGCTTTTCCACAGGGGACACTGAAGCTTTCTTT. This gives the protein CASSFSTGDTEAFF. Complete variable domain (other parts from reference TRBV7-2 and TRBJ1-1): GAGVSQSPSNKVTEKGKDVELRCDPISGHTALYWYRQSLGQGLEFLIYFQGNSAPDKSGLPSDRFSAERTGGSVSTLTIQRTQQEDSAVYLCASSFSTGDTEAFFGQGTRLTVV.

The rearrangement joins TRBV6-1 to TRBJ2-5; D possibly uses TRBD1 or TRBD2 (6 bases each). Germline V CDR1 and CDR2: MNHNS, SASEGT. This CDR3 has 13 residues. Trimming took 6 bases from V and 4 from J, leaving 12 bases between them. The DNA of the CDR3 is TGTGCCAGCAGGGAGGGGGTTTTAGAGACCCAGTACTTC. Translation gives CASREGVLETQYF.

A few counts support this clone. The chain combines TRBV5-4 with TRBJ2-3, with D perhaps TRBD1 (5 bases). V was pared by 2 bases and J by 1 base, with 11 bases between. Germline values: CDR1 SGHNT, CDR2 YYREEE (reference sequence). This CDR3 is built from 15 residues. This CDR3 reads CASSLDLGGTDTQYF. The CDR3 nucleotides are TGTGCCAGCAGCTTAGACCTAGGGGGCACAGATACGCAGTATTTT. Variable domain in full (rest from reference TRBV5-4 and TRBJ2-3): ETGVTQSPTHLIKTRGQQVTLRCSSQSGHNTVSWYQQALGQGPQFIFQYYREEENGRGNFPPRFSGLQFPNYSSELNVNALELDDSALYLCASSLDLGGTDTQYFGPGTRLTVL.

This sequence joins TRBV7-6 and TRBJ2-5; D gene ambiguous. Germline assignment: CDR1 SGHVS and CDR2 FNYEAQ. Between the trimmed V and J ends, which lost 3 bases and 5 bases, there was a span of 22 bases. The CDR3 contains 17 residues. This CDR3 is CASSLVTSASPWETQYF. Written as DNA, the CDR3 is TGTGCCAGCAGCTTGGTCACGAGCGCCTCACCCTGGGAGACCCAGTACTTC.

In DNA, the CDR3 is TGCGCCAGCAGCTTCGGACAGGCCCACTATGGCTACACCTTC. This encodes CASSFGQAHYGYTF. The chain joins TRBV5-1 to TRBJ1-2; 7 positions agree with TRBD1. Germline-derived CDR1 and CDR2 are SGHRS and YFSETQ. CDR3 length: 14 amino acids. Trimming removed 2 bases from V and 3 bases from J; junction bases left unmatched: 4. Looking up the rest from reference TRBV5-1 and TRBJ1-2 gives the full variable domain: KAGVTQTPRYLIKTRGQQVTLSCSPISGHRSVSWYQQTPGQGLQFLFEYFSETQRNKGNFPGRFSGRQFSNSRSEMNVSTLELGDSALYLCASSFGQAHYGYTFGSGTRLTVV.

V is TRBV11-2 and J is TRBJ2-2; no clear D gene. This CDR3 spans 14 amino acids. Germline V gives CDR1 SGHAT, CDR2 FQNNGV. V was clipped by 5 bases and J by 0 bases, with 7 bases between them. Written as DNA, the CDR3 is TGTGCCAGCAGCCCTTTGACGAACACCGGGGAGCTGTTTTTT. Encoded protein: CASSPLTNTGELFF.

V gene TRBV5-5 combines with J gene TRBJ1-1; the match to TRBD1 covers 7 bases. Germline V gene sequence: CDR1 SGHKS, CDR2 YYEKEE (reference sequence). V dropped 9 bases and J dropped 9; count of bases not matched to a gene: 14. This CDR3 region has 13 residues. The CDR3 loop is CANTPDGDRQAFF. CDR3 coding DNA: TGTGCCAATACGCCAGATGGGGACAGACAAGCTTTCTTT.

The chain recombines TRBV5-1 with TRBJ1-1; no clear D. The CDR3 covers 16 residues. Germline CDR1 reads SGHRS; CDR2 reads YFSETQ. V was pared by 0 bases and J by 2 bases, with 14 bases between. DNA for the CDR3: TGCGCCAGCAGCTTGGATGGAGGACGGCATAACACTGAAGCTTTCTTT. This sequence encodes CASSLDGGRHNTEAFF.

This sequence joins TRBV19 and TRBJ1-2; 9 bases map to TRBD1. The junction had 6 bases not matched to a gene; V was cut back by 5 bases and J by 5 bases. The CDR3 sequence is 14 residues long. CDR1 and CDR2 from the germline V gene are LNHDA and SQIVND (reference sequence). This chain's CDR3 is CASSRDRERYGYTF. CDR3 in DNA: TGTGCCAGTAGTCGGGACAGGGAGAGGTATGGCTACACCTTC. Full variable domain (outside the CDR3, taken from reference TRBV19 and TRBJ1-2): DGGITQSPKYLFRKEGQNVTLSCEQNLNHDAMYWYRQDPGQGLRLIYYSQIVNDFQKGDIAEGYSVSREKKESFPLTVTSAQKNPTAFYLCASSRDRERYGYTFGSGTRLTVV.

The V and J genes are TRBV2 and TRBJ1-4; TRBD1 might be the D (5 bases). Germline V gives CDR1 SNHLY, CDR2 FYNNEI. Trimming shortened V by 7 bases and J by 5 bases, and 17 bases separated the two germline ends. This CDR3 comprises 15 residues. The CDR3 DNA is TGTGCCAGCACCGTCGACAGCGCAGAGAATGAAAAACTGTTTTTT. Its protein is CASTVDSAENEKLFF.

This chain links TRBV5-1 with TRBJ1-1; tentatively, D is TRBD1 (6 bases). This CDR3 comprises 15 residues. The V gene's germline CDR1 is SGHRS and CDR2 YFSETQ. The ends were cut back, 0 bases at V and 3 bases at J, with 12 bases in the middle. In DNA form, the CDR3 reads TGCGCCAGCAGCTTGGTAGCCGGGGGCTACACTGAAGCTTTCTTT. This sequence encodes CASSLVAGGYTEAFF.

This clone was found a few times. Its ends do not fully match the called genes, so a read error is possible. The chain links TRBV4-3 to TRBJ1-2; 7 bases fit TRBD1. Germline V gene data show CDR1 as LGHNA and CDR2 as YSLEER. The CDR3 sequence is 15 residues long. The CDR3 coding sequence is TGCGCCAGCAGCGAAGACAGGGCCAACCACTATGGCTACACCTTC. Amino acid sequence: CASSEDRANHYGYTF.

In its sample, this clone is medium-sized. CDR3 nucleotide sequence: TGCAGCGTTGAAGGGGGGGCCACTGAAGCTTTCTTT. Protein product: CSVEGGATEAFF. The chain couples TRBV29-1 to TRBJ1-1, with a possible D match to TRBD1 (6 bases). V lost 1 base and J lost 4, with 7 bases in between. The length of the CDR3 is 12 residues. Germline loops: CDR1 SQVTM, CDR2 ANQGSEA.

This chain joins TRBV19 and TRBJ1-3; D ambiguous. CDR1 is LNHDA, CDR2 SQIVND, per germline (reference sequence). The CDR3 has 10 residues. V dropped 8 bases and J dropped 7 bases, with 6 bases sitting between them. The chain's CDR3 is CASFLNTIYF. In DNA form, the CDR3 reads TGTGCCAGTTTTTTGAACACCATATATTTT.

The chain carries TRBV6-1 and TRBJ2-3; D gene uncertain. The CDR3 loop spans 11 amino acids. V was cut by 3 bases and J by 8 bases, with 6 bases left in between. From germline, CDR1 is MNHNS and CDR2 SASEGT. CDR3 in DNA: TGTGCCAGCAGTGATATGGGTACGCAGTATTTT. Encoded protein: CASSDMGTQYF.

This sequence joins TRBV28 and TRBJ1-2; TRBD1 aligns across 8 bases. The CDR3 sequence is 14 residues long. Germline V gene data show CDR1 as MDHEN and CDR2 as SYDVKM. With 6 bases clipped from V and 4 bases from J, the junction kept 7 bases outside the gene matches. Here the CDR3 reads CASRETTGAYGYTF. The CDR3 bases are TGTGCCAGCAGGGAAACGACAGGGGCCTATGGCTACACCTTC.

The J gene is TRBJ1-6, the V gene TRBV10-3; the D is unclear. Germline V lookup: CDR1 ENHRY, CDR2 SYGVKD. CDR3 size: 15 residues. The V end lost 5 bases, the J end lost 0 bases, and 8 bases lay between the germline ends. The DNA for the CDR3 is TGTGCCATCAGTTCATCAAGCTCCTATAATTCACCCCTCCACTTT. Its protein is CAISSSSSYNSPLHF.

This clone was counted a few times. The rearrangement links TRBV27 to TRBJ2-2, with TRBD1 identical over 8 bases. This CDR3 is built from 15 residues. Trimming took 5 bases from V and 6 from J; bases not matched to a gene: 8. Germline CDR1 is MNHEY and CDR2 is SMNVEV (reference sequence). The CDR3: CASSPRTGTSGELFF. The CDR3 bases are TGTGCCAGCAGTCCCCGGACAGGGACCTCCGGGGAGCTGTTTTTT.

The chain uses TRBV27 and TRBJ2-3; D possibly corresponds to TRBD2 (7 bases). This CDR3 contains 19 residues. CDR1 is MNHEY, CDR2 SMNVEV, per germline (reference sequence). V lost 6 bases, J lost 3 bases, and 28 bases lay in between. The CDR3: CASSPRGFSGGRRTDTQYF. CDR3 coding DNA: TGTGCCAGCAGCCCCAGGGGTTTTAGTGGCGGGAGACGAACAGATACGCAGTATTTT.

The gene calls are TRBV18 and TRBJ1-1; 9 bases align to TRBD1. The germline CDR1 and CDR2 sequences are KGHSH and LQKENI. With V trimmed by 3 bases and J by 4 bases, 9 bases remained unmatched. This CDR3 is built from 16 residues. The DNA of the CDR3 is TGTGCCAGCTCACCCCAAGGGACAGGGATCAGCACTGAAGCTTTCTTT. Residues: CASSPQGTGISTEAFF.